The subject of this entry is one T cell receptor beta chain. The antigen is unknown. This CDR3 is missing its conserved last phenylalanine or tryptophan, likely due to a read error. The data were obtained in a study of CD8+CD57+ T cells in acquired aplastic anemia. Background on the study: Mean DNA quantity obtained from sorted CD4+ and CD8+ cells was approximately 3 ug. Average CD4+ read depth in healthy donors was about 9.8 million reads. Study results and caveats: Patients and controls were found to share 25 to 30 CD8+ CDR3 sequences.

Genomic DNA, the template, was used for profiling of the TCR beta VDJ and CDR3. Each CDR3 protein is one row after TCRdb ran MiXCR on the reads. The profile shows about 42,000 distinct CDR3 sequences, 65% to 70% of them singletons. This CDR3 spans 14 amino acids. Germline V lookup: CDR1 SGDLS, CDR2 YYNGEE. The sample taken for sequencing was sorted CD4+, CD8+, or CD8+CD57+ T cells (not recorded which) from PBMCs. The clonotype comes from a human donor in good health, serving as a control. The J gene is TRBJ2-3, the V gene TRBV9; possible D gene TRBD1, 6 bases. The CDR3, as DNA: TGTGCCGGCAGCGTAAAGGGGGGCACAGATACGCAGTATTCT. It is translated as CAGSVKGGTDTQYS.